The 11 T cell receptor beta chains reported below all come from one sample, sequenced in a study of T-cell reconstitution after alpha-beta-depleted transplantation in children. Unique molecular identifiers were used in preparing the TCRbeta library. TCRdb reprocessed the PCR reads with MiXCR, giving one entry per CDR3 protein. This table holds about 610,000 distinct CDR3 sequences, roughly a tenth found once. Sequenced here: PBMCs from the stem cell graft donor, sampled from the stem cell graft. The receptor source for this set is a human donor who donated a stem cell graft to a child with acute myeloid leukemia.

This clonotype was recorded many times. This sequence joins TRBV5-1 and TRBJ1-2, with D possibly TRBD1 on 6 matching bases. Germline V gene sequence: CDR1 SGHRS, CDR2 YFSETQ. V lost 4 bases and J lost 6, with 13 bases in between. The CDR3 sequence is 13 residues long. CDR3 DNA sequence: TGCGCCAGCAGCCAGACAGGCGAGGATGGCTACACCTTC. Amino acid sequence: CASSQTGEDGYTF.

This clonotype appeared many times. The chain recombines TRBV12-3 or TRBV12-4 with TRBJ2-6, with no clear D. V was clipped by 5 bases and J by 1 base, with 9 bases between them. The CDR3 is 15 residues long. CDR3 sequence reads: CASSPPASGANVLTF. The CDR3 DNA is TGTGCCAGCAGTCCACCTGCTTCTGGGGCCAACGTCCTGACTTTC.

This clonotype was observed many times. This chain uses TRBV29-1 with TRBJ2-4, with D unclear. Germline CDR1 and CDR2: SQVTM and ANQGSEA. The V end was cut by 5 bases, the J end by 1 base, with 9 bases between. This CDR3 comprises 13 residues. For the CDR3, the DNA is TGCAGCGTTCAAGGGCGCGCCAAAAACATTCAGTACTTC. Protein sequence: CSVQGRAKNIQYF.

This clonotype was seen ten or more times. The gene calls are TRBV29-1 and TRBJ1-2, with D tentatively TRBD1 (6 bases). Trimming left V 6 bases short and J 4 bases short, with 12 bases between. The length of the CDR3 is 12 residues. Germline CDR1 and CDR2: SQVTM and ANQGSEA. The CDR3 DNA reads TGCAGCGTCAGGGTGGGGGCCTATGGCTACACCTTC. This translates into CSVRVGAYGYTF.

This clonotype has a count of ten or more. V gene TRBV12-3 or TRBV12-4 combines with J gene TRBJ2-1, with TRBD1 identical over 10 bases. V lost 3 bases, J lost 10 bases, and 9 bases stayed unmatched. There are 15 residues in the CDR3. CDR3 sequence: CASSLTGGPLFEQFF. The CDR3 bases are TGTGCCAGCAGTTTGACAGGGGGCCCTTTATTCGAGCAGTTCTTC.

The table lists this clonotype with many counts. V gene TRBV12-3 or TRBV12-4 combines with J gene TRBJ2-5; 15 bases are shared with TRBD2. CDR3 length: 15 residues. V lost 5 bases to trimming and J lost 4 bases; unmatched junction nucleotides: 2. The CDR3 sequence is CASSPGLAGGETQYF. The CDR3 DNA reads as TGTGCCAGCAGTCCGGGACTAGCGGGAGGAGAGACCCAGTACTTC.

Only a few counts were recorded for this clonotype. The J gene is TRBJ2-1, the V gene TRBV6-2 or TRBV6-3; 14 nucleotides agree with TRBD2. Germline CDR1 reads MNHEY; CDR2 reads SVGEGT. V lost 7 bases and J lost 4; bases outside the gene matches: 12. The CDR3 is 18 amino acids. Here the CDR3 reads CASTPGTSGSIWYNEQFF. CDR3 nucleotides: TGTGCCAGCACCCCCGGGACTAGCGGGAGTATTTGGTACAATGAGCAGTTCTTC.

This rearrangement joins TRBV12-3 or TRBV12-4 to TRBJ2-1, with D perhaps given as TRBD1 or TRBD2 (5 bases each). Trimming cost V 7 bases and J 9 bases, with 16 bases left between them. CDR3 length: 13 amino acids. The CDR3 sequence: CASIPSGTGEQFF. The CDR3 nucleotides read TGTGCCAGCATCCCTTCCGGGACCGGTGAGCAGTTCTTC.

V is TRBV29-1 and J is TRBJ2-7; D ambiguous. Trimming left V 4 bases short and J 2 bases short, with 12 bases between. Germline CDR1 reads SQVTM; CDR2 reads ANQGSEA. This CDR3 has 13 amino acids. The CDR3 here is CSVVVSGAYEQYF. The CDR3 nucleotides are TGCAGCGTTGTAGTATCAGGAGCCTACGAGCAGTACTTC.

This clonotype was seen more than once but under ten times. V is TRBV7-8 and J is TRBJ2-7; the D gene is possibly TRBD2 (6 bases). CDR1 is SGHVS and CDR2 is FQNEAQ in the germline V gene. Trimming shortened V by 3 bases and J by 4 bases, and 13 bases separated the two germline ends. This CDR3 is 14 amino acids long. DNA of the CDR3: TGTGCCAGCAGCTTGGGCCAGACTAGATACGAGCAGTACTTC. Translation gives CASSLGQTRYEQYF. Full variable domain (rest looked up from reference TRBV7-8 and TRBJ2-7): GAGVSQSPRYKVAKRGQDVALRCDPISGHVSLFWYQQALGQGPEFLTYFQNEAQLDKSGLPSDRFFAERPEGSVSTLKIQRTQQEDSAVYLCASSLGQTRYEQYFGPGTRLTVT.

The chain couples TRBV7-9 to TRBJ1-5; 8 bases line up with TRBD1. With 1 base clipped from V and 7 bases from J, the junction kept 3 bases outside the gene matches. The CDR3 covers 14 residues. From germline, CDR1 is SEHNR and CDR2 FQNEAQ (reference sequence). The CDR3 bases are TGTGCCAGCAGCTTAGGGCAGGGGGCCCAGCCCCAGCATTTT. It encodes CASSLGQGAQPQHF.